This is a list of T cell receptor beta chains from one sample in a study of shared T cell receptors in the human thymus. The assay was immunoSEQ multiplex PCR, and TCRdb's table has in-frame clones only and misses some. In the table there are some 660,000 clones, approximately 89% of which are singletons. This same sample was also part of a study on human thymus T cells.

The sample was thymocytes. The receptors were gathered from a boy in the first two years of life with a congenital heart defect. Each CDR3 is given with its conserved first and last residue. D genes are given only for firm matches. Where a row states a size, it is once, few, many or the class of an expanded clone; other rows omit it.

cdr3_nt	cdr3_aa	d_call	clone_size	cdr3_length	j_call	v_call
TGTGCCAGCAGCGTAGGTCAGGGTCCTACAGCTAATGAAAAACTGTTTTTT	CASSVGQGPTANEKLFF	NA	few	17	TRBJ1-4	TRBV9
TGCAGCGTTGAGAACAGCTACGAGCAGTACTTC	CSVENSYEQYF	NA	NA	11	TRBJ2-7	TRBV29-1
TGTGCCAGTGGTCCGACAGGGTTTTTTGACAATGAGCAGTTCTTC	CASGPTGFFDNEQFF	TRBD1	NA	15	TRBJ2-1	TRBV19
TGTGCCAGTTGGGGAAGGGGAGCCAAAAACATTCAGTACTTC	CASWGRGAKNIQYF	NA	NA	14	TRBJ2-4	TRBV6-1
TGTGCCAGCAGCTTAGTCCCAGCGGGAGACTACGAGCAGTACTTC	CASSLVPAGDYEQYF	TRBD2	NA	15	TRBJ2-7	TRBV11-2
TGTGCCAGCAGTTCGCACTTGGGGGCTGACGGAAACACCATATATTTT	CASSSHLGADGNTIYF	NA	few	16	TRBJ1-3	TRBV28
TGTGCCAGCCAACGGGGAAGCTCTGGGGCCAACGTCCTGACTTTC	CASQRGSSGANVLTF	NA	once	15	TRBJ2-6	TRBV28
TGTGCCAGCAGACCCTCGGGTGCGGGGGAGCAGTACTTC	CASRPSGAGEQYF	NA	NA	13	TRBJ2-7	TRBV27
TGTGCCAGCAGGGCGGGACGGCGGAATCAGCCCCAGCATTTT	CASRAGRRNQPQHF	NA	once	14	TRBJ1-5	TRBV6-1
TGCGCCAGCAGCTTAGGACAACGGGATGGCTACACCTTC	CASSLGQRDGYTF	NA	NA	13	TRBJ1-2	TRBV5-1
TGCGCCAGCAGCCAAGGGACAGGGGATCAGCCCCAGCATTTT	CASSQGTGDQPQHF	TRBD1	NA	14	TRBJ1-5	TRBV4-3
TGTGCCATCAGGCCCGGGACAACGAACACCGGGGAGCTGTTTTTT	CAIRPGTTNTGELFF	NA	NA	15	TRBJ2-2	TRBV10-3
TGTGCCAGTAGTAAAAGGACAGCTAATGAAAAACTGTTTTTT	CASSKRTANEKLFF	NA	few	14	TRBJ1-4	TRBV19
TGTGCCAGCAGTTTCGCCCAGGGTTCCGAGCAGTACTTC	CASSFAQGSEQYF	NA	NA	13	TRBJ2-7	TRBV27
TGCGCCAGCAGCCAAGGCTTACAGGGGTGGGCTGAAGCTTTCTTT	CASSQGLQGWAEAFF	TRBD1	NA	15	TRBJ1-1	TRBV4-1
TGCGCCAGCAGCCAAGATGGGGGGACTAGCGGGAGGATTCGCACAGATACGCAGTATTTT	CASSQDGGTSGRIRTDTQYF	TRBD2	NA	20	TRBJ2-3	TRBV4-3
TGTGCCAGCAGGGCCAGGGAGGTGTGCGGCTACACCTTC	CASRAREVCGYTF	NA	NA	13	TRBJ1-2	TRBV6-5
TGTGCTAGTGGTTACACAGGGGGTCCTTACAATGAGCAGTTCTTC	CASGYTGGPYNEQFF	TRBD1	NA	15	TRBJ2-1	TRBV12-5
TGTGCCACCAGCAGAATTGTTGGGACTTCCTACGAGCAGTACTTC	CATSRIVGTSYEQYF	NA	NA	15	TRBJ2-7	TRBV15
TGTGCCACCAAGGGCAGGGGGAACACCGGGGAGCTGTTTTTT	CATKGRGNTGELFF	NA	NA	14	TRBJ2-2	TRBV15
TGCGCCAGCAGCCAGGAGCAGCGGCCCTACGAGCAGTACTTC	CASSQEQRPYEQYF	NA	NA	14	TRBJ2-7	TRBV4-1
TGTGCCAGCTCACCATATGACAAATCCCACGATACGCAGTATTTT	CASSPYDKSHDTQYF	NA	once	15	TRBJ2-3	TRBV18
TGCGCCAGCAGCCAAGGGCGGAACCCCCCAAAAGAGACCCAGTACTTC	CASSQGRNPPKETQYF	NA	once	16	TRBJ2-5	TRBV4-3
TGTGCCAGCAGTTACGGCGGGACTATATCCTACGAGCAGTACTTC	CASSYGGTISYEQYF	TRBD2	NA	15	TRBJ2-7	TRBV6-5
TGCGCCAGCAGACCCCACAGGGGAAGGGTCCAAGAGACCCAGTACTTC	CASRPHRGRVQETQYF	TRBD1	NA	16	TRBJ2-5	TRBV5-1
TGTGCCTTCCGACAGGGTCAAGAGACCCAGTACTTC	CAFRQGQETQYF	TRBD1	NA	12	TRBJ2-5	TRBV30
TGTGCCAGCAGCGTGACCACGGGGGGGCCCAATGAGCAGTTCTTC	CASSVTTGGPNEQFF	TRBD2	NA	15	TRBJ2-1	TRBV9
TGCGCCAGCAGCATCTATCAAGGACTAGCGGGAGGGAGCACAGATACGCAGTATTTT	CASSIYQGLAGGSTDTQYF	TRBD2	NA	19	TRBJ2-3	TRBV5-1
TGCAGTGCTAGTAGGCAGCGTGGCTACACCTTC	CSASRQRGYTF	NA	NA	11	TRBJ1-2	TRBV20-1
TGCGCCAGCAGCCAAGAAAGCGCCTTTTGGAACACTGAAGCTTTCTTT	CASSQESAFWNTEAFF	NA	NA	16	TRBJ1-1	TRBV4-1
TGTGCCAGCAGCTTAGGGGGACTAGCGGGACACGAGCAGTACTTC	CASSLGGLAGHEQYF	TRBD2	once	15	TRBJ2-7	TRBV7-2
TGCGCCAGCAGTGATAGTCTAGCGGGGGAGCGCACAGATACGCAGTATTTT	CASSDSLAGERTDTQYF	TRBD2	NA	17	TRBJ2-3	TRBV10-1
TGTGCCACCGGACTAGCGACACCCTACAATGAGCAGTTCTTC	CATGLATPYNEQFF	TRBD2	NA	14	TRBJ2-1	TRBV10-3
TGTGCCAGCAGTACCAGCCACAGGGGCGCGTCCTCTTTTCAGCCCCAGCATTTT	CASSTSHRGASSFQPQHF	TRBD1	NA	18	TRBJ1-5	TRBV28
TGTGCCAGCAGCGTGGCAGGGCAGATAGAGACCCAGTACTTC	CASSVAGQIETQYF	NA	NA	14	TRBJ2-5	TRBV9
TGTGCCAGCAGTGCTACTTACAGGGGCCCTTGCAATCAGCCCCAGCATTTT	CASSATYRGPCNQPQHF	TRBD1	once	17	TRBJ1-5	TRBV28
TGTGCCAGCAGCTCCGGCGGGGGACGCGCGAGCCCGGAGGGTGAAGCTTTCTTT	CASSSGGGRASPEGEAFF	NA	NA	18	TRBJ1-1	TRBV5-4
TGTGCCAGCAGTCCCCCCCTAGCGGGAGGGCCTGTTGGGGCCAACGTCCTGACTTTC	CASSPPLAGGPVGANVLTF	TRBD2	NA	19	TRBJ2-6	TRBV27
TGTGCCAGCAGCGCCCTCCGGGACAGGGGGCCCTACGAGCAGTACTTC	CASSALRDRGPYEQYF	TRBD1	NA	16	TRBJ2-7	TRBV5-6
TGTGCCACCAGCAGAGATAGGGGAGGACTAGCGGGGGGCCCCTACGAGCAGTACTTC	CATSRDRGGLAGGPYEQYF	TRBD2	NA	19	TRBJ2-7	TRBV15
TGTGCCAGCAGCGTAGCTTGGGGCCCCGCCACGCAGTATTTT	CASSVAWGPATQYF	NA	NA	14	TRBJ2-3	TRBV9
TGTGCCAGCAGCCAAGGAGTTCCAATAGCGGGGGTCTACACCGGGGAGCTGTTTTTT	CASSQGVPIAGVYTGELFF	TRBD2	NA	19	TRBJ2-2	TRBV14
TGTGCCAGCAGTTTCGGACAAACTCCGCCCTACGAGCAGTACTTC	CASSFGQTPPYEQYF	NA	NA	15	TRBJ2-7	TRBV27
TGTGCCAGCAGCCCCCCCCACGACAGTTACGAGCAGTACTTC	CASSPPHDSYEQYF	NA	NA	14	TRBJ2-7	TRBV6-5
TGTGCCACCAGCAGAGTAGGGGTCCGCTTTACCTACGAGCAGTACTTC	CATSRVGVRFTYEQYF	NA	NA	16	TRBJ2-7	TRBV15
TGTGCCAGCACCCTGGGTGGGGACAGGGAGAACGAGCAGTACTTC	CASTLGGDRENEQYF	TRBD1	NA	15	TRBJ2-7	TRBV28
TGCGCCAGCAGCCAAGGTCGGCGGGGATTAGAGGACTACGAGCAGTACTTC	CASSQGRRGLEDYEQYF	NA	NA	17	TRBJ2-7	TRBV4-1
TGTGCCAGCAGTTGGTTAGCGGGGACAAAAGAGACCCAGTACTTC	CASSWLAGTKETQYF	TRBD2	NA	15	TRBJ2-5	TRBV6-6
TGTGCCACCTGGGGCCGCCTGCTTTATGGCTACACCTTC	CATWGRLLYGYTF	NA	once	13	TRBJ1-2	TRBV28
TGTGCCAGTAGTATGATACAGACTAATGAAAAACTGTTTTTT	CASSMIQTNEKLFF	NA	NA	14	TRBJ1-4	TRBV19
TGTGCCAGCAGTGGACAGGGAGAGAATTCACCCCTCCACTTT	CASSGQGENSPLHF	TRBD1	NA	14	TRBJ1-6	TRBV6-1